A selection of T cell receptor beta chains follows, all from one sample in a study of response to subunit inactivated influenza vaccine. Using its own MiXCR run on the RT-PCR reads, TCRdb lists one record per CDR3 protein. The sample lists approximately 490,000 distinct CDR3 sequences; roughly 7.9% were seen once. The sequenced sample was PBMCs from blood, obtained less than 30 months after vaccination. The receptors come from a man aged 50 to 69 who received an inactivated influenza vaccine. Each CDR3 is given with its conserved first and last residue. The D gene is left open where the match is weak. Clone size is not always given. Where it is, it says once, few, many or a class for expanded clones.

clone_size j_call d_call v_call cdr3_nt cdr3_aa
. TRBJ2-1 TRBD2 TRBV2 TGTGCCAGCACTGGACTAGCGTATGAGCAGTTCTTC CASTGLAYEQFF
few TRBJ1-1 TRBD1 TRBV3-1 TGTGCCAGCAGCCAGCCGGGACAGGGCTACACTGAAGCTTTCTTT CASSQPGQGYTEAFF
few TRBJ1-4 . TRBV28 TGTGCCAGCAGTCGCTACACTGCAACTAATGAAAAACTGTTTTTT CASSRYTATNEKLFF
. TRBJ2-7 TRBD1 TRBV20-1 TGCGGTGCTGACGGACAGGGCGTCCTGCCCGAGCAGTACTTC CGADGQGVLPEQYF
few TRBJ1-1 TRBD1 TRBV6-5 TGTGCCAGCAGTATACAGGGGGCCGTCACTGAAGCTTTCTTT CASSIQGAVTEAFF
many TRBJ2-1 . TRBV7-2 TGTGCCAGCAGCTGGTCCTGGGATGAGCAGTTCTTC CASSWSWDEQFF
. TRBJ2-2 . TRBV5-1 TGCGCCAGCAGCGACCCTAGTATTCACACCGGGGAGCTGTTTTTT CASSDPSIHTGELFF
. TRBJ1-1 . TRBV9 TGTGCCAGCAGCCCCCGGGGTTACCTGAACACTGAAGCTTTCTTT CASSPRGYLNTEAFF
many TRBJ2-7 . TRBV10-3 TGTGCCACCAGGCCTGCTCGGGGGGCAATCGAGCAGTACTTC CATRPARGAIEQYF
. TRBJ2-5 TRBD1 TRBV12-3/TRBV12-4 TGTGCCAGCAGCCCCGACAGGGTCGTTTCTAGAGAGACCCAGTACTTC CASSPDRVVSRETQYF
. TRBJ2-3 TRBD1 TRBV6-2/TRBV6-3 TGTGCCGGCAGACTGGAACAGGGGATTAGCACAGATACGCAGTATTTT CAGRLEQGISTDTQYF
many TRBJ2-1 TRBD1 TRBV5-1 TGTGCCAGCAGCCTGGACAGGGGAGGGTACAATGAGCAGTTCTTC CASSLDRGGYNEQFF
many TRBJ2-1 . TRBV7-8 TGTGCCAGCAGCTCATCGGGACAAACAAACAATGAGCAGTTCTTC CASSSSGQTNNEQFF
. TRBJ2-7 . TRBV12-3/TRBV12-4 TGTGCCAGCAGTCTAACGACAGAGTACGAGCAGTACTTC CASSLTTEYEQYF
many TRBJ1-6 . TRBV4-3 TGCGCCAGCAGCCAAGAGGGTTTTGGGGCTAACTCACCCCTCCACTTT CASSQEGFGANSPLHF
few TRBJ2-3 TRBD2 TRBV5-1 TGCGCCAGCAGCTTTTTGCGGGGGAGAGGCACAGATACGCAGTATTTT CASSFLRGRGTDTQYF
. TRBJ2-2 TRBD2 TRBV19 TGTGCCAGTAGTGATCTTCTAGCGGGAGGATGGAGCCCCGGGGAGCTGTTTTTT CASSDLLAGGWSPGELFF
many TRBJ2-3 . TRBV4-3 TGCGCCAGCAGCCAAGATTGGCAGCTAGCGTTAGATACGCAGTATTTT CASSQDWQLALDTQYF
few TRBJ2-2 TRBD1 TRBV5-8 TGTGCCAGCAGCTTGGGGGGGACAGGGTACACCGGGGAGCTGTTTTTT CASSLGGTGYTGELFF
many TRBJ1-2 . TRBV5-6 TGTGCCAGCAGCGAAGGACAGAGCCCCGTCTATGGCTACACCTTC CASSEGQSPVYGYTF
. TRBJ2-1 TRBD2 TRBV11-3 TGTGCCAGCAGTCCCCCTCCGGGGACTAGCGGGAAGAATGAGCAGTTCTTC CASSPPPGTSGKNEQFF
many TRBJ2-7 . TRBV5-1 TGCGCCAGCAGCTTGTCAGGGGGGTCGTACTACGAGCAGTACTTC CASSLSGGSYYEQYF
many TRBJ2-2 . TRBV12-3/TRBV12-4 TGTGCCAGCCGCCCCACTCGCGGGGGCCGGGACACCGGGGAGCTGTTTTTT CASRPTRGGRDTGELFF
many TRBJ1-3 . TRBV3-1 TGTGCCAGCAGCCCCAGGCCCTCTGGAAACACCATATATTTT CASSPRPSGNTIYF
. TRBJ1-2 . TRBV3-1 TGTGCCAGCAGCCCCTATCTCAACGCAGGGGCCGTTAACTATGGCTACACCTTC CASSPYLNAGAVNYGYTF
few TRBJ1-1 . TRBV9 TGTGCCAGCAGCGTAGGGGTAGGGCGATATTTCACTGAAGCTTTCTTT CASSVGVGRYFTEAFF
many TRBJ2-5 . TRBV29-1 TGCAGCGTTTGGGGACATAGGCAAGAGACCCAGTACTTC CSVWGHRQETQYF
. TRBJ1-2 . TRBV20-1 TGCAGTGCTGGACGAGGGGGTGATGGCTACACCTTC CSAGRGGDGYTF
few TRBJ2-2 . TRBV7-9 TGTGCCAGCAGCTTAGAGCGGGAGCTGTTTTTT CASSLERELFF
few TRBJ1-1 . TRBV27 TGTGCCAGCAGCACGGTTTTGGGATCTGAAGCTTTCTTT CASSTVLGSEAFF
many TRBJ2-7 TRBD1 TRBV7-2 TGTGCCAGCAGCTTAGCACAGGGGATCGCGTACGAGCAGTACTTC CASSLAQGIAYEQYF
. TRBJ2-2 . TRBV29-1 TGCAGCGTTTTGCGGGACACCGGGGAGCTGTTTTTT CSVLRDTGELFF
. TRBJ2-5 TRBD2 TRBV3-1 TGTGCCAGCAGCCTTGGGACTAGCGTGGTGGAGACCCAGTACTTC CASSLGTSVVETQYF
few TRBJ1-1 . TRBV29-1 TGCAGCGTTGCGGGGGGCAGTATGAACACTGAAGCTTTCTTT CSVAGGSMNTEAFF
many TRBJ2-1 TRBD1 TRBV24-1 TGTGCCACCAGTGAAACAGCCGGGGGACAGGGGGCCTACAATGAGCAGTTCTTC CATSETAGGQGAYNEQFF
. TRBJ2-3 TRBD1 TRBV7-9 TGTGCCAGCAGCTTGACAGGGGGAGCGCAGTATTTT CASSLTGGAQYF
many TRBJ2-3 . TRBV10-3 TGTGCCACCTGGGGGCGGGAGAGAAGCTCAGATACGCAGTATTTT CATWGRERSSDTQYF
. TRBJ1-6 TRBD1 TRBV2 TGTGCCAGCAGTGATTTGGGACAGGGGTCTTCACCCCTCCACTTT CASSDLGQGSSPLHF
few TRBJ1-4 TRBD1 TRBV20-1 TGCAGTGCTACTAACTTCAGGGGGCGAGAAAAACTGTTTTTT CSATNFRGREKLFF
. TRBJ2-2 TRBD1 TRBV20-1 TGCAGTGCTAAACAGGGGGTAGCCGGGGAGCTGTTTTTT CSAKQGVAGELFF
. TRBJ2-4 . TRBV6-1 TGTGCCAGCAGTGAATTTCTACTAGCCAAAAACATTCAGTACTTC CASSEFLLAKNIQYF
many TRBJ2-1 TRBD2 TRBV12-3/TRBV12-4 TGTGCCAGCAGTCTAGCTGCGGGAGGTGGCGATGAGCAGTTCTTC CASSLAAGGGDEQFF
. TRBJ2-3 TRBD2 TRBV5-1 TGCGCCAGCAGCTTTAGCGGGAATGCCGTGGATACGCAGTATTTT CASSFSGNAVDTQYF
. TRBJ2-7 TRBD2 TRBV30 TGTGCCTGGAGCGACCGCAGCCTTAGACTAGCGCCCAGGGAGCAGTACTTC CAWSDRSLRLAPREQYF
few TRBJ2-1 . TRBV6-2/TRBV6-3 TGTGCCAGCCGCCCGGCGGGGGCCCCCGGGAATGAGCAGTTCTTC CASRPAGAPGNEQFF
many TRBJ1-5 . TRBV5-5 TGTGCCAGCAGCCCAGGGGTGAGCAATCAGCCCCAGCATTTT CASSPGVSNQPQHF
few TRBJ2-1 TRBD2 TRBV12-3/TRBV12-4 TGTGCCAGCAGTGGACTAGCGGGGGACGTCTACAATGAGCAGTTCTTC CASSGLAGDVYNEQFF
. TRBJ2-7 . TRBV6-1 TGTGCCTGCAGTGAGGGACTGATACCCTACGAGCAGTACTTC CACSEGLIPYEQYF
few TRBJ2-2 TRBD2 TRBV5-6 TGTGCCAGCAGCGCCACTAGCGGGGCGAACACCGGGGAGCTGTTTTTT CASSATSGANTGELFF
few TRBJ2-2 . TRBV4-2 TGTGCCAGCAGCAGCCAGGGCAGGGTGAACACCGGGGAGCTGTTTTTT CASSSQGRVNTGELFF
many TRBJ2-5 . TRBV5-1 TGCGCCAGCAGCTTTTCTCCGCTCGAGACCCAGTACTTC CASSFSPLETQYF
few TRBJ2-3 . TRBV30 TGTGCCTGGGAACAGGGTGCAGATACGCAGTATTTT CAWEQGADTQYF
few TRBJ2-2 . TRBV7-3 TGTGCCAGCAGCTTAAGATACACCGGGGAGCTGTTTTTT CASSLRYTGELFF
few TRBJ1-5 TRBD1 TRBV6-1 TGTGCCAGCAGTCCAAGCGGACAGGGGGTCGATCAGCCCCAGCATTTT CASSPSGQGVDQPQHF
. TRBJ2-1 . TRBV11-2 TGTGCCAGCAGCTTACTAGAGGGCAGGAATGAGCAGTTCTTC CASSLLEGRNEQFF
few TRBJ2-2 TRBD1 TRBV5-1 TGCGCCAGCAGCTTGGCTGGACAGGGAGGGAACACCGGGGAGCTGTTTTTT CASSLAGQGGNTGELFF
many TRBJ1-4 . TRBV20-1 TGCAGTGCCCGAAACTCTAATGAAAAACTGTTTTTT CSARNSNEKLFF